The clone carrying this T cell receptor (beta chain) has a single count. The antigen is undetermined. This entry belongs to a study of shared clonotypes between healthy human individuals. Using immunoSEQ multiplex PCR, the repertoire was profiled, and TCRdb retains in-frame clones only, with some absent. The sample records 1,500,000 or so clones, about 98.5% being singletons. Trimming took off 8 bases at V and 10 bases at J, with 36 bases between the two ends. Germline lookup yields CDR1 SGHNT and CDR2 YYREEE (reference sequence). The CDR3 contains 18 residues. Study results and limitations: Even with large depth, rarefaction showed that sorted-subset sequencing was incomplete. The donor pool, a small one, limited the genetic and exposure-history diversity represented.

The sequenced material came from naive CD4+ T cells sorted from blood. Subset specified: CD45RA+ positively selected. The clonotype comes from a man aged 30 to 39 in good health. The chain links TRBV5-4 to TRBJ2-5; D gene unclear. CDR3 sequence: CASHTLALMLLLCKNQYF. The CDR3 DNA is TGTGCCAGTCATACCCTCGCCCTTATGCTACTGCTTTGCAAGAACCAGTACTTC.